This T cell receptor (beta chain) was observed in a study of cytomegalovirus exposure and HLA in healthy donors. Study-wide results and caveats: Follow-up analysis later connected one missense variant in DCLRE1C with trimming of TCR beta V- and J-genes. In a later analysis, productive TCRs from donors in an Asian-associated ancestry cluster reportedly carried fewer N-insertions than the cohort mean.

V was shortened by 5 bases and J by 10 bases, with 20 bases between the two germline ends. Germline CDR1 is MNHEY and CDR2 is SMNVEV (reference sequence). This CDR3 is built from 15 residues. Regarding this clone: Its specificity is unknown.

PCR primers comprised 60 Vbeta and 13 Jbeta primers. Some clones are missing from TCRdb's copy, which holds only in-frame ones; the method was immunoSEQ multiplex PCR. The table shows 90,000 to 120,000 clones, with around 73% occurring only once. V gene TRBV27 combines with J gene TRBJ1-4; maybe TRBD1 (6 bases). The sample comprised PBMCs. This TCR was recovered from a man aged 25-45 years in good health and CMV-seronegative. The CDR3 DNA follows: TGTGCCAGCAGTATGCACTTAGGGCAGGGGTTAAAACTGTTTTTT. It specifies CASSMHLGQGLKLFF.